This T cell receptor (beta chain) originates from a study of molecular identifiers for immune sequencing clone quantification. MiXCR, run by TCRdb on the PCR reads, gives a single entry per CDR3 protein. The data hold under 800,000 distinct CDR3 sequences, with about 25% observed a single time. Sorted naive CD8 T cells, roughly 17,000 to 1,100,000, were sequenced from 10%, 30% or 50% RNA. This clonotype has just a few counts. The receptor comes from a human donor in good health. Some libraries in this study had Jurkat cell RNA spiked in. The material sequenced was naive CD8+ T cells from blood, with Jurkat cell RNA spiked in. Subset of the sample: FACS-sorted CD8+CD4-CCR7+CD45RA+ naive T cells.

The CDR3 DNA sequence: TGTGCCAGCAGCTTATCGACGACAACCCAAGAGACCCAGTACTTC. Translation gives CASSLSTTTQETQYF. The V call is TRBV7-9, the J call TRBJ2-5, with D unresolved. There are 15 residues in the CDR3. The V and J ends lost 2 bases and 1 base respectively, with 11 bases between them. The germline V gene has CDR1 SEHNR and CDR2 FQNEAQ (reference sequence).